This T cell receptor beta chain was identified in a study of shared clonotypes between healthy human individuals. Germline V gene lookup returns CDR1 KGHSH and CDR2 LQKENI. There are 16 residues in the CDR3. With 2 bases removed from V and 1 base from J, the gap between germline ends came to 14 bases. TCRdb's copy holds only in-frame clones and misses some; the assay was immunoSEQ multiplex PCR. The sample records some 2,500,000 clones, just under 95% being singletons. Sequencing was carried out using naive CD4+ T cells from PBMCs. As to subset: CD45RA+ positively selected. The origin of this receptor is a man younger than 30 in good health. Some clones in this sample may be carry-over from other donors' samples. The V call is TRBV18, the J call TRBJ1-1; D is uncertain. This CDR3 is CASSPASGRSNTEAFF. CDR3 bases: TGTGCCAGCTCACCAGCTTCTGGACGGTCGAACACTGAAGCTTTCTTT.